Listed below are T cell receptor beta chains from one sample, sequenced in a study of T cells in localized non-small cell lung cancer. Generated by immunoSEQ multiplex PCR, the TCRdb table keeps only in-frame clones and is missing some. This table holds tens of thousands of clones, over 75% found once. The sequencing here drew on peripheral blood, taken before any cancer treatment. The source of these receptors is a female donor at least 60 years old with stage I lung adenocarcinoma. The conserved cysteine and the conserved F or W are not part of the CDR3 here. Each record gives: CDR3 protein, CDR3 length, V gene, J gene.

ATSRDFRSSYGYT	13	TRBV15	TRBJ1-2
AISGADMSGHGYT	13	TRBV10-3	TRBJ1-2
ASRKPGTEAF	10	TRBV6-5	TRBJ1-1
ASSLEQGRNSPLH	13	TRBV27	TRBJ1-6
ASSPWTGSYEQY	12	TRBV18	TRBJ2-7
ASSEAVKGLEQF	12	TRBV6-1	TRBJ2-1
ASSTYRAPKIRPQH	14	TRBV19	TRBJ1-5
ASSQDASGGTKNIQY	15	TRBV4-2	TRBJ2-4
ASGFLGGTQPQH	12	TRBV12-5	TRBJ1-5
ASSARTGVRNTEAF	14	TRBV6-1	TRBJ1-1
ASTPPGTNEQY	11	TRBV6-5	TRBJ2-7
SVEDSGGRTDTQY	13	TRBV29-1	TRBJ2-3
ASSMGLAGPIETQY	14	TRBV7-6	TRBJ2-5
ASSPGEPVRPQH	12	TRBV28	TRBJ1-5
ASSYRDRYSGYT	12	TRBV6-5	TRBJ1-2
ASSVSSGASSYNEQF	15	TRBV9	TRBJ2-1
ASSQDAGNPYGYT	13	TRBV4-3	TRBJ1-2
ASSPPTRRGYT	11	TRBV25-1	TRBJ1-2
ASSLKPGLNEKLF	13	TRBV5-1	TRBJ1-4
ASRPKPGQGYEQY	13	TRBV7-8	TRBJ2-7
AWSRGRVAF	9	TRBV30	TRBJ1-1
ASSPSAGNYGYT	12	TRBV6-5	TRBJ1-2
ASSLSAGYEQY	11	TRBV5-4	TRBJ2-7
ASSLQGVRETQY	12	TRBV5-1	TRBJ2-5
ATAFTGGQGYT	11	TRBV10-3	TRBJ1-2
ASSLSFRDTEAF	12	TRBV28	TRBJ1-1
ASRPGLSSGANVLT	14	TRBV7-9	TRBJ2-6
ASSPLDGEAF	10	TRBV18	TRBJ1-1
ASSLGTGTVEKLF	13	TRBV7-2	TRBJ1-4
ASSSLGSGQETQY	13	TRBV5-1	TRBJ2-5
ASSLQPVVSYNEQF	14	TRBV5-1	TRBJ2-1
ASRTGSSGANVLT	13	TRBV19	TRBJ2-6
ASSTGSSYEQY	11	TRBV6-5	TRBJ2-7
ASSVALGAKETQY	13	TRBV9	TRBJ2-5
ASRPDRDTYGYT	12	TRBV28	TRBJ1-2
ASSDRGPTGELF	12	TRBV25-1	TRBJ2-2
ASSLPGQGSTGNTIY	15	TRBV5-6	TRBJ1-3
ASSPTGTTNSPLH	13	TRBV6-5	TRBJ1-6
ASKRGADTQY	10	TRBV19	TRBJ2-3
AWRKENYGYT	10	TRBV30	TRBJ1-2
ASSGVQPGYGYT	12	TRBV7-8	TRBJ1-2
ASSLERGGTDTQY	13	TRBV11-2	TRBJ2-3
ASSPGTSYEQY	11	TRBV7-2	TRBJ2-7
ASSGSGQGLDTEAF	14	TRBV6-1	TRBJ1-1
ASSSGLPTEAF	11	TRBV11-2	TRBJ1-1
ASSFLGQGSDTQY	13	TRBV7-8	TRBJ2-3
ASSELPSGSYEQY	13	TRBV9	TRBJ2-7
ASTLRSGPNYGYT	13	TRBV5-6	TRBJ1-2
ASSERGGLYNEQF	13	TRBV2	TRBJ2-1
ASSLASGELF	10	TRBV5-1	TRBJ2-2
ASSRTSGVHEQY	12	TRBV19	TRBJ2-7
ASKLAGGGGNQPQH	14	TRBV2	TRBJ1-5
ASSLGGRTGWDNEQF	15	TRBV7-2	TRBJ2-1